The 21 T cell receptor beta chains in this list originate from one sample, sequenced in a study of OX40 agonist ivuxolimab in advanced cancers. Library creation used the immunoSEQ multiplex PCR assay. Sourced from immuneACCESS, this table was stored by TCRdb with only in-frame sequences that have V and J called. A share of the clones is absent; for the studies checked, an unresolved V gene accounts for under half, and the remainder has no known explanation. For this sample there are tens of thousands of clones; 70% to 90% appear just once. Of the sample, 1.5% to 2.5% is held by the ten largest clones. The input for sequencing was CD4+ or CD8+ T cells sorted from blood, taken in a trial of the OX40 agonist ivuxolimab. The receptor set was obtained from an adult with an advanced solid tumor such as melanoma, head and neck, liver or kidney cancer.

The rearrangement links TRBV10-3 to TRBJ2-1; 11 nucleotides line up with TRBD1. Germline CDR1 and CDR2: ENHRY and SYGVKD. V trimming: 7 bases; J trimming: 8 bases; junction bases outside the gene matches: 7. This CDR3 has 14 amino acids. The CDR3 region has the DNA TGTGCCATCATGGGGACAGGGGGTATCGATGAGCAGTTCTTC. It specifies CAIMGTGGIDEQFF.

Only one count was recorded for this clone. This chain links TRBV5-1 with TRBJ2-7; D is uncertain. This CDR3 spans 13 amino acids. Deletions cut 0 bases from V and 6 bases from J, with 10 bases between. CDR1 and CDR2 (germline): SGHRS, YFSETQ. CDR3 protein: CASSLGAVGEQYF. The CDR3 nucleotides read TGCGCCAGCAGCTTGGGCGCGGTGGGCGAGCAGTACTTC.

The chain combines TRBV7-6 with TRBJ2-2; unclear D gene. CDR1 is SGHVS and CDR2 is FNYEAQ in the germline V gene. The CDR3 totals 14 residues. The ends were cut back, 3 bases at V and 1 base at J, with 6 bases in the middle. The CDR3, as DNA: TGTGCCAGCAGCTTTGATAGGAACACCGGGGAGCTGTTTTTT. It codes for CASSFDRNTGELFF.

The rearrangement joins TRBV7-8 to TRBJ2-1, with TRBD1 matching 9 bases. Trimming cost V 4 bases and J 0 bases; bases outside gene matches: 7. The CDR3 sequence is 17 residues long. The germline CDR1 and CDR2 sequences are SGHVS and FQNEAQ. The CDR3 protein is CASSSQGAQSSYNEQFF. For the CDR3, the DNA is TGTGCCAGCAGCTCACAGGGGGCGCAGAGCTCCTACAATGAGCAGTTCTTC. Full variable domain (remainder filled in from reference TRBV7-8 and TRBJ2-1): GAGVSQSPRYKVAKRGQDVALRCDPISGHVSLFWYQQALGQGPEFLTYFQNEAQLDKSGLPSDRFFAERPEGSVSTLKIQRTQQEDSAVYLCASSSQGAQSSYNEQFFGPGTRLTVL.

This clone is a singleton in its sample. V usage is TRBV4-1 and J usage is TRBJ2-2; possibly TRBD2 for D (6 bases). Germline CDR1 and CDR2: MGHRA and YSYEKL. Trimming shortened V by 1 base and J by 5 bases, and 14 bases separated the two germline ends. The CDR3 runs 16 residues. The CDR3 bases are TGCGCCAGCAGCCAAGGGACGGGAGCTGGGACCGGGGAGCTGTTTTTT. Its protein is CASSQGTGAGTGELFF.

This chain joins TRBV27 and TRBJ2-1, with 12 bases lining up with TRBD2. J was trimmed by 9 bases and V by 8 bases; bases with no gene match: 8. Germline V gene lookup returns CDR1 MNHEY and CDR2 SMNVEV (reference sequence). The CDR3 has 14 residues. CDR3 nucleotides: TGTGCCAGCTCGACTAGCGGGAGCAGGATTGAGCAGTTCTTC. Protein: CASSTSGSRIEQFF.

The rearrangement joins TRBV5-4 to TRBJ1-3, with D perhaps matching TRBD1 (6 bases). V lost 4 bases, J lost 4 bases, and 9 bases lay in between. CDR3 length: 13 amino acids. The germline V gene has CDR1 SGHNT and CDR2 YYREEE (reference sequence). Written as DNA, the CDR3 is TGTGCCAGCAGCATTAGGGGGGGAAACACCATATATTTT. It yields the protein CASSIRGGNTIYF.

The rearrangement links TRBV9 to TRBJ2-2, with TRBD1 matching 8 bases. Germline CDR1 SGDLS, CDR2 YYNGEE. This CDR3 is built from 16 residues. With V trimmed by 3 bases and J by 6 bases, 10 bases remained unmatched. The CDR3 here is CASSAAGQGRAGELFF. CDR3 bases: TGTGCCAGCAGCGCCGCAGGACAGGGTAGGGCCGGGGAGCTGTTTTTT.

The chain employs TRBV7-6 and TRBJ2-1; a weak D match, TRBD2 (6 bases). Trimming stripped 1 base from V and 6 bases from J, with 19 bases between. From germline, CDR1 is SGHVS and CDR2 FNYEAQ. The CDR3 loop spans 17 amino acids. CDR3 sequence: CASSLDPGGEGPNEQFF. The CDR3, as DNA: TGTGCCAGCAGCTTAGACCCCGGGGGAGAGGGGCCCAATGAGCAGTTCTTC.

The chain uses TRBV6-1 and TRBJ2-3; 8 bases fit TRBD1. Per germline, CDR1 MNHNS and CDR2 SASEGT. This CDR3 contains 14 residues. Germline trimming cut 5 bases from V and 5 bases from J; bases unmatched to any gene: 6. The DNA for the CDR3 is TGTGCCAGCAGTTGGACAGGGTCAAAAGATACGCAGTATTTT. This translates into CASSWTGSKDTQYF.

V gene TRBV11-2 combines with J gene TRBJ2-2; 7 bases fit TRBD2. CDR1 and CDR2 from the germline V gene are SGHAT and FQNNGV. With V trimmed by 10 bases and J by 2 bases, 7 bases remained unmatched. The CDR3 is made up of 14 amino acids. The CDR3 protein is CATGSGGNTGELFF. Written as DNA, the CDR3 is TGTGCCACCGGGTCGGGGGGTAACACCGGGGAGCTGTTTTTT. Combining the CDR3 with reference TRBV11-2 and TRBJ2-2 gives the whole variable domain EAGVAQSPRYKIIEKRQSVAFWCNPISGHATLYWYQQILGQGPKLLIQFQNNGVVDDSQLPKDRFSAERLKGVDSTLKIQPAKLEDSAVYLCATGSGGNTGELFFGEGSRLTVL.

The chain recombines TRBV7-2 with TRBJ2-7, with D possibly matching TRBD1 (5 bases). V shed 5 bases and J shed 0 bases, with 5 bases lying between them. The CDR3 has 12 amino acids. Germline V gives CDR1 SGHTA, CDR2 FQGNSA. CDR3 DNA: TGTGCCAGCAGCCAGGGCTCCTACGAGCAGTACTTC. It codes for CASSQGSYEQYF.

The chain carries TRBV7-9 and TRBJ1-5; TRBD1 might be the D (6 bases). Trimming shortened V by 2 bases and J by 5 bases, and 10 bases separated the two germline ends. This CDR3 is 14 amino acids long. Per the germline V gene, CDR1 is SEHNR and CDR2 is FQNEAQ (reference sequence). The CDR3 DNA reads as TGTGCCAGCAGCTTATTAGGGGGGGATCAGCCCCAGCATTTT. Translated, it gives CASSLLGGDQPQHF.

The chain joins TRBV7-3 to TRBJ2-3; D is uncertain. CDR1 and CDR2 (germline): SGHTA, FQGTGA. This CDR3 is built from 15 residues. V gave up 5 bases and J gave up 2 bases, with 14 bases separating them. This CDR3 reads CASSPDHNPTDTQYF. CDR3 in DNA: TGTGCCAGCAGCCCTGACCACAACCCCACAGATACGCAGTATTTT.

The chain couples TRBV10-2 to TRBJ2-2, with no clear D. Deletions cut 2 bases from V and 4 bases from J, with 8 bases between. The CDR3 runs 14 residues. From germline, CDR1 is WSHSY and CDR2 SAAADI. The DNA of the CDR3 is TGCGCCAGCAGTGAGGCCTGGGGCACCGGGGAGCTGTTTTTT. It translates to CASSEAWGTGELFF.

The rearrangement uses TRBV18 and TRBJ1-1, with D hard to call. The CDR3 length is 16 residues. CDR1 and CDR2 (germline): KGHSH, LQKENI. Trimming shortened V by 0 bases and J by 1 base, and 12 bases separated the two germline ends. CDR3 in amino acids: CASSPPSSVSNTEAFF. The CDR3 DNA follows: TGTGCCAGCTCACCACCGTCGTCGGTCTCGAACACTGAAGCTTTCTTT.

This clone was observed a few times. This chain connects TRBV2 to TRBJ1-1; TRBD1 might be the D (6 bases). Per germline, CDR1 SNHLY and CDR2 FYNNEI. Trimming removed 6 bases from V and 2 bases from J, with 10 bases in between. The CDR3 consists of 13 residues. The CDR3 sequence: CASSTGINTEAFF. For the CDR3, the DNA is TGTGCCAGCAGCACAGGGATTAACACTGAAGCTTTCTTT.

The chain is built from TRBV27 and TRBJ2-7; a weak D match, TRBD2 (6 bases). The CDR3 extends over 15 amino acids. V gave up 3 bases and J gave up 2 bases, with 14 bases separating them. Germline values: CDR1 MNHEY, CDR2 SMNVEV (reference sequence). Written as DNA, the CDR3 is TGTGCCAGCAGTTTGTCGGGACTGGGCCCCTACGAGCAGTACTTC. Residues: CASSLSGLGPYEQYF.

V usage is TRBV7-2 and J usage is TRBJ1-2; tentatively, D is TRBD1 (5 bases). The CDR3 consists of 15 residues. V was pared by 2 bases and J by 4 bases, with 14 bases between. Germline V gene data show CDR1 as SGHTA and CDR2 as FQGNSA. The CDR3: CASSLPSRGGYGYTF. The CDR3 nucleotides are TGTGCCAGCAGCTTACCTTCTAGGGGAGGCTATGGCTACACCTTC.

This rearrangement joins TRBV6-1 to TRBJ1-5; D unresolved. With 5 bases removed from V and 0 bases from J, the gap between germline ends came to 11 bases. CDR3 length: 15 amino acids. Germline CDR1 is MNHNS and CDR2 is SASEGT. The CDR3 sequence: CASSFGRNSNQPQHF. In DNA, the CDR3 is TGTGCCAGCAGTTTCGGACGGAATAGCAATCAGCCCCAGCATTTT.

The chain carries TRBV5-1 and TRBJ1-5; the D gene is possibly TRBD1 (5 bases). From germline, CDR1 is SGHRS and CDR2 YFSETQ. V shed 0 bases and J shed 7 bases, with 14 bases lying between them. The CDR3 runs to 15 residues. CDR3 region: CASSLGDLQGQPQHF. DNA for the CDR3: TGCGCCAGCAGCTTGGGGGATCTCCAGGGACAGCCCCAGCATTTT.